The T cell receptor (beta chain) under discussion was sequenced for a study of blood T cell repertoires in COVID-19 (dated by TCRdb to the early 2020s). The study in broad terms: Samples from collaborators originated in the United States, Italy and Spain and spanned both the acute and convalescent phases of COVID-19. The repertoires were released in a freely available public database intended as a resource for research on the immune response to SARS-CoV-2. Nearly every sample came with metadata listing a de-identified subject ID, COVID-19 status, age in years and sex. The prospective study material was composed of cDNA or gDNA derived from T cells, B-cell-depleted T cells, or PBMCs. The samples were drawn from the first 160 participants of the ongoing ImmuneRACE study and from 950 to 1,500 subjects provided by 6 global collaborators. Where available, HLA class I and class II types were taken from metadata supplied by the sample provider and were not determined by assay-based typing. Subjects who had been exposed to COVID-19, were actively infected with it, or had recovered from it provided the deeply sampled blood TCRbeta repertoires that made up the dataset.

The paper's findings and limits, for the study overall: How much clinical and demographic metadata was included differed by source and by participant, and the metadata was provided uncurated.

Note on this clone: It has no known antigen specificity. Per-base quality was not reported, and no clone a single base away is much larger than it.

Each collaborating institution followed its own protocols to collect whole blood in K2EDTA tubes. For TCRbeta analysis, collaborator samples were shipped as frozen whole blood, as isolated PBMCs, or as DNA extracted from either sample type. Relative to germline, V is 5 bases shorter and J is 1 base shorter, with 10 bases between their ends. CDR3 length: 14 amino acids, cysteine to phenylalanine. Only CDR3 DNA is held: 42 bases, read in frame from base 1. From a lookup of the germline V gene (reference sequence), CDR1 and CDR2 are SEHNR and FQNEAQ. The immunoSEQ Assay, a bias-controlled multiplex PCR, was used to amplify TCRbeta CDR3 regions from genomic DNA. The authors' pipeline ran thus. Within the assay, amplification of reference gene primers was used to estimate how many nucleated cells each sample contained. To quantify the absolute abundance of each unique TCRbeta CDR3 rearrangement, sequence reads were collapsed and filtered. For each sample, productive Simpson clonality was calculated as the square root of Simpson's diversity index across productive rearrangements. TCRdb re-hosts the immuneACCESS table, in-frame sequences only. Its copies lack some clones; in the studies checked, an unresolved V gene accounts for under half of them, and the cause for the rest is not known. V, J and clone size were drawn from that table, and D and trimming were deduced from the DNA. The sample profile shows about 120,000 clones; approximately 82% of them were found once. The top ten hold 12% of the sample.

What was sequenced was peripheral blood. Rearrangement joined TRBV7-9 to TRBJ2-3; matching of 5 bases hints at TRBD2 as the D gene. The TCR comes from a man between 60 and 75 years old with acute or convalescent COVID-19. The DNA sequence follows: TGTGCCAGCAGCCCCGACTACGGCACAGATACGCAGTATTTT. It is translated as CASSPDYGTDTQYF.